This T cell receptor (beta chain) was observed in a study of TIL therapy for anti-PD-1-resistant metastatic lung cancer (TCRdb year 2021). Looking at the study overall: Tumors were collected before any PD-1/PD-L1 blockade, after which patients were given nivolumab, and patients who progressed were given lymphodepletion, an infusion of expanded TIL and IL-2. The cohort was predominantly lung adenocarcinoma, with several EGFR-mutant and two ALK-rearranged tumors, and half of patients were current or former smokers. A median non-synonymous tumor mutation burden of about 1.6 mutations per megabase was determined across the cohort by whole-exome sequencing. T cell receptor beta sequencing of tumor and peripheral blood was used to follow clonotypes across the tumor, the expanded TIL product and serial blood samples. Among the enrolled patients, the median age was roughly 55 years (range roughly 35-75), and the median tumor PD-L1 proportion score was more than 5.5%. The paper's findings and limits, for the study overall: The study protocol defined all tumor marker inferences as exploratory. The cohort was highly selected, with more treatment-naive, never-smoker and oncogene-addicted patients than typical, limiting generalizability. The baseline peripheral repertoire was partially replaced by infused TIL clonotypes, which then decayed over months, and persistence showed no apparent association with response.

TCR beta CDR3 regions were amplified from genomic DNA by bias-controlled multiplex PCR with the immunoSEQ v3 hsTCRB kit. TCR libraries were sequenced on an Illumina NextSeq 500 to 2 million to 2.5 million read pairs for survey level or 5-6 million for deep level. As for how the authors treated the data: The immunoSEQ Analyzer software assigned V, D and J genes, filtered out non-productive sequences, and reported clonality. Repertoires were compared by productive Simpson clonality and by the Morisita overlap index of productive TRB rearrangements between infused TIL and blood. Absolute clonotype counts in blood were estimated by multiplying the lymphocyte count by the CD3+ fraction and by the productive frequency of the clone. The source is immuneACCESS, and TCRdb retained only in-frame sequences with V and J called. Part of the clones is not carried over; for the studies checked, unresolved V genes explain less than half of this, and the remainder is unexplained. For V, J and clone size, that table is used; D and trimming come from the DNA. The sample table shows about 60,000 clones, and 69% are seen once. The ten largest account for roughly 6.6% of the sample.

The label giving this sample's time point can be read as: pre-treatment sample, taken before nivolumab and TIL therapy. Adults with stage 4 NSCLC were enrolled in a dual-center phase I trial from 2017 to early 2020. The samples were drawn from an open-label, single-arm phase I trial testing tumor-infiltrating lymphocyte therapy combined with nivolumab in advanced non-small cell lung cancer. Blood mononuclear cells from EDTA tubes were separated on a Ficoll gradient and snap-frozen as pellets, and DNA was extracted from the cells using a Qiagen mini-prep kit. V is shortened by 0 bases, J by 2 bases, and the region joining them spans 18 bases. CDR1 and CDR2 were assigned from the germline V gene as SGHRS and YFSETQ. Its CDR3 holds 17 amino acids, cysteine through phenylalanine. Kept here is only the CDR3 DNA, which spans 51 bases and is read in frame from base 1. Notes on this clone: Its antigen remains undetermined. Base-call qualities are not available, and no considerably larger clone is one nucleotide away.

The TCR comes from a person between 25 and 79 years old with non-small cell lung cancer. Sequencing was performed on blood, taken at baseline. The chain uses TRBV5-1 and TRBJ2-7; the D gene identity is not certain. The nucleotide sequence reads as follows: TGCGCCAGCAGCTTGGCGGGCGGATCCAAAAGAACCTACGAGCAGTACTTC. This codes for CASSLAGGSKRTYEQYF.